The 3 T cell receptor beta chains given below trace back to one sample, sequenced in a study of blood T cell repertoires in COVID-19. The table came from immunoSEQ multiplex PCR; TCRdb's copy has only in-frame clones and leaves some out. The table has under 350,000 clones, roughly nine tenths seen once; the top ten hold around 3.6%. Specimen: peripheral blood. Every receptor here comes from a man between 18 and 29 years old with active or convalescent COVID-19.

This chain uses TRBV7-7 with TRBJ2-5, with D possibly being TRBD2 (5 bases). Per germline, CDR1 SSHAT and CDR2 FNYEAQ (reference sequence). The CDR3 sequence is 15 residues long. Trimming stripped 2 bases from V and 4 bases from J, with 14 bases between. The CDR3 nucleotides are TGTGCCAGCAGCTTATCGGGGTCGTTTGGAGAGACCCAGTACTTC. This encodes CASSLSGSFGETQYF.

The rearrangement uses TRBV28 and TRBJ1-5, with TRBD1 matching 10 bases. There are 16 residues in the CDR3. CDR1 and CDR2 from the germline V gene are MDHEN and SYDVKM. The ends lost 6 bases at V and 6 bases at J; junction bases unmatched: 11. CDR3 bases: TGTGCCAGCAGGGGGACAGGGGACCCTAGTCGTCAGCCCCAGCATTTT. Its protein product is CASRGTGDPSRQPQHF. Full variable domain (missing parts from reference TRBV28 and TRBJ1-5): DVKVTQSSRYLVKRTGEKVFLECVQDMDHENMFWYRQDPGLGLRLIYFSYDVKMKEKGDIPEGYSVSREKKERFSLILESASTNQTSMYLCASRGTGDPSRQPQHFGDGTRLSIL.

J is TRBJ1-1 and V is TRBV7-9, with TRBD1 identical over 8 bases. V gave up 5 bases and J gave up 9 bases; unmatched junction bases: 8. This CDR3 is 13 amino acids long. The V gene's germline CDR1 is SEHNR and CDR2 FQNEAQ (reference sequence). The CDR3 region has the DNA TGTGCCAGCAGCGACACGACAGGGGATCAAGCTTTCTTT. Protein product: CASSDTTGDQAFF.